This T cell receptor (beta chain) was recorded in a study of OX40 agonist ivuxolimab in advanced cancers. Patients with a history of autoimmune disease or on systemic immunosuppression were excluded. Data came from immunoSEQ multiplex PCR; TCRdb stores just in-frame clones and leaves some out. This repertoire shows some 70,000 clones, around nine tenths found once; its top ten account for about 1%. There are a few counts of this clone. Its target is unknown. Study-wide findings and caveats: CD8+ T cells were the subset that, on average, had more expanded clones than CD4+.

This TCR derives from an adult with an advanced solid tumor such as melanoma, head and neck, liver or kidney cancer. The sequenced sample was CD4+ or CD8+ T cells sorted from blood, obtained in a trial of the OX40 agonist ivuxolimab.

The CDR3 sequence: CASSPSEGYGYTF. DNA of the CDR3: TGTGCCAGCAGTCCCAGCGAGGGCTATGGCTACACCTTC. The J gene is TRBJ1-2, the V gene TRBV6-5; the D is unclear. V was trimmed by 5 bases and J by 4 bases, leaving 11 bases between them. This CDR3 is 13 amino acids long. CDR1 and CDR2 (germline): MNHEY, SVGAGI.